The T cell receptor beta chain described here comes from a study of tumor and adjacent non-tumor tissue in lung cancer. Study summary: Aged about 31 to 80 years, patients included nine to ten men and 4 or 5 women with stage I to III disease. Study findings and constraints: Tumor repertoires had a smaller top 100 clone share than normal lung. Higher tumor TCR diversity was associated with shorter survival. Compared with tumor, normal lung showed significantly lower TCR diversity.

Three rounds of nested PCR, following a modified ARM-PCR protocol, produced the TCRbeta library. TCRdb analysed the multiplex PCR reads with MiXCR anew, one entry per CDR3 protein. The sample carries over 110,000 distinct CDR3 sequences, approximately 66% recorded once. This sample's RNA came from whole unsorted tissue. The count of this clonotype is one. Its cognate antigen is unknown. The CDR3 contains 15 residues. The V and J ends lost 9 bases and 7 bases, in that order; junction bases with no gene match: 11. Germline V gene lookup returns CDR1 SGHAT and CDR2 FQNNGV. The sequencing sample was made of lung tumor tissue. The sequence was obtained from a man between 60 and 70 years old with small cell lung cancer. The V call is TRBV11-2, the J call TRBJ2-1, with 11 bases lining up with TRBD2. The DNA of the CDR3 is TGTGCCAGTCTACATATAGCGGGAGGGATGAATGAGCAGTTCTTC. Translation gives CASLHIAGGMNEQFF. Based on the CDR3 plus reference TRBV11-2 and TRBJ2-1, the full variable domain is EAGVAQSPRYKIIEKRQSVAFWCNPISGHATLYWYQQILGQGPKLLIQFQNNGVVDDSQLPKDRFSAERLKGVDSTLKIQPAKLEDSAVYLCASLHIAGGMNEQFFGPGTRLTVL.